Shown below are 14 T cell receptor beta chains from a single sample sequenced in a study of cytomegalovirus exposure and HLA in healthy donors. Researchers ran the PCR with 60 Vbeta and 13 Jbeta primers. Here immunoSEQ multiplex PCR was the method, and the copy in TCRdb shows in-frame clones only, minus some. The data show about 150,000 clones, approximately 80% seen once. Input material: PBMCs. These receptors all come from a male donor in good health and CMV-seronegative.

The chain combines TRBV28 with TRBJ2-5, with TRBD2 identical over 11 bases. The DNA end lines up better with TRBJ2-7; the J call may be wrong. The germline V gene has CDR1 MDHEN and CDR2 SYDVKM. This CDR3 is built from 17 residues. The CDR3 nucleotides read TGTGCCAGCAGTTTTGTACCCGGGACTAGCGGATCCTACGAGCAGTACTTC. Its translation is CASSFVPGTSGSYEQYF.

The V call is TRBV2, the J call TRBJ1-2; no definite D call. Trimming took off 5 bases at V and 5 bases at J, with 18 bases between the two ends. This CDR3 region has 15 residues. Germline CDR1 SNHLY, CDR2 FYNNEI. The CDR3 loop reads CASSIKDTLTYGYTF. In DNA form, the CDR3 reads TGTGCCAGCAGTATAAAAGACACTCTTACATATGGCTACACCTTC.

The rearrangement uses TRBV11-2 and TRBJ2-3, with a possible D match to TRBD2 (7 bases). Per the germline V gene, CDR1 is SGHAT and CDR2 is FQNNGV. Trimming removed 1 base at V and 2 bases at J, with 22 bases between. The CDR3 runs 19 residues. CDR3 bases: TGTGCCAGCAGCTTAGGGGGTGCGGGGGCTCGCCACCACACAGATACGCAGTATTTT. Translated: CASSLGGAGARHHTDTQYF.

This clone has a single count. The chain links TRBV9 to TRBJ2-3, with TRBD2 matching 9 bases. CDR1 is SGDLS and CDR2 is YYNGEE in the germline V gene. There are 18 residues in the CDR3. Trimming cost V 0 bases and J 1 base; bases outside gene matches: 9. The CDR3 spells CASSVAAGGNFRTDTQYF. In nucleotides, the CDR3 is TGTGCCAGCAGCGTAGCAGCGGGGGGAAATTTTCGCACAGATACGCAGTATTTT.

The chain links TRBV18 to TRBJ2-5, with D possibly matching TRBD1 (5 bases). With the DNA end fitting TRBJ2-7 better, the J assignment may be wrong. The CDR3 sequence is 15 residues long. Germline V gives CDR1 KGHSH, CDR2 LQKENI. CDR3 bases: TGTGCCAGCTCACCACAGGGGTCGCCGCAGTACGAGCAGTACTTC. Translation gives CASSPQGSPQYEQYF.

This rearrangement joins TRBV7-6 to TRBJ2-3; 11 bases fit TRBD2. V lost 4 bases to trimming and J lost 1 base; unmatched junction nucleotides: 7. The CDR3 spans 17 residues. Germline V lookup: CDR1 SGHVS, CDR2 FNYEAQ. CDR3 in amino acids: CASSSVPGLAGTDTQYF. The CDR3 coding sequence is TGTGCCAGCAGCTCAGTCCCGGGACTAGCGGGCACAGATACGCAGTATTTT.

This clone is a singleton in its sample. Written as DNA, the CDR3 is TGCAGCCAGACTAGCGGGACCATCAATGAGCAGTTCTTC. This codes for CSQTSGTINEQFF. The chain is built from TRBV29-1 and TRBJ2-1; 11 nucleotides agree with TRBD2. This CDR3 region has 13 residues. The V and J ends lost 8 bases and 6 bases, in that order; junction bases with no gene match: 6. Germline assignment: CDR1 SQVTM and CDR2 ANQGSEA.

This chain connects TRBV5-1 to TRBJ1-2; D is ambiguous. The germline V and J ends were trimmed by 4 bases and 4 bases, with 14 bases remaining between them. The CDR3 extends over 14 amino acids. Germline V gene data show CDR1 as SGHRS and CDR2 as YFSETQ. This chain's CDR3 is CASSPSLVGYGYTF. The CDR3 DNA follows: TGCGCCAGCAGCCCTAGCCTTGTTGGCTATGGCTACACCTTC.

This chain connects TRBV21-1 to TRBJ2-1; TRBD2 was called by the table and not checked on the DNA. TRBV21-1 is a pseudogene locus. The CDR3 spans 15 residues. In nucleotides, the CDR3 is TGTGCCAGCAGCAAAAGTAGCGGGATCGGTGGTGAGCAGTTCTTC. It is translated as CASSKSSGIGGEQFF.

The chain combines TRBV19 with TRBJ2-7, with no clear D. This CDR3 contains 12 residues. The ends were cut back, 6 bases at V and 3 bases at J, with 9 bases in the middle. The germline V gene has CDR1 LNHDA and CDR2 SQIVND (reference sequence). The CDR3 coding sequence is TGTGCCAGTAGCCCCGACAACTACGAGCAGTACTTC. Translated: CASSPDNYEQYF.

The V and J genes are TRBV5-4 and TRBJ1-1; 7 nucleotides agree with TRBD1. The ends lost 4 bases at V and 6 bases at J; junction bases unmatched: 12. The CDR3 is 15 residues long. Germline V lookup: CDR1 SGHNT, CDR2 YYREEE (reference sequence). The DNA of the CDR3 is TGTGCCAGCAGCGGGAATCGGCAGGGGGTCGCTGAAGCTTTCTTT. Protein: CASSGNRQGVAEAFF.

The chain employs TRBV18 and TRBJ1-5; the match to TRBD1 covers 7 bases. Trimming took 1 base from V and 4 from J; bases not matched to a gene: 1. The germline gives CDR1 KGHSH, CDR2 LQKENI. The CDR3 totals 14 residues. The CDR3 sequence is CASSPQTGNQPQHF. The CDR3 bases are TGTGCCAGCTCACCACAGACAGGGAATCAGCCCCAGCATTTT.

In its sample, this clone was seen a few times. This sequence joins TRBV7-9 and TRBJ2-7, with D maybe TRBD2 (7 bases). The V end was cut by 3 bases, the J end by 5 bases, with 17 bases between. The length of the CDR3 is 15 residues. Germline CDR1 SEHNR, CDR2 FQNEAQ (reference sequence). CDR3 residues: CASSLGWQGRDEQYF. CDR3 nucleotide sequence: TGTGCCAGCAGCTTGGGTTGGCAGGGGAGGGACGAGCAGTACTTC.

V usage is TRBV28 and J usage is TRBJ2-5; D not certain. The CDR3 is made up of 13 amino acids. Trimming stripped 9 bases from V and 0 bases from J, with 11 bases between. From germline, CDR1 is MDHEN and CDR2 SYDVKM. The CDR3 sequence is CASTRQYQETQYF. CDR3 nucleotides: TGTGCCAGTACGCGGCAGTACCAAGAGACCCAGTACTTC.